One and the same sample provided the 15 T cell receptor beta chains below, sequenced in a study of blood T cell repertoires in COVID-19. Using immunoSEQ multiplex PCR, the repertoire was profiled, and TCRdb retains in-frame clones only, with some absent. Of about 230,000 clones listed, around four fifths were seen once; the top ten hold approximately 18%. Source material: peripheral blood. These receptors were obtained from a woman of 80 years or more with active or convalescent COVID-19.

The CDR3 DNA is TGCGCCAGCAGCTTAAAGGACAAGGGCTATGGCTACACCTTC. Translation gives CASSLKDKGYGYTF. The chain has TRBV5-1 and TRBJ1-2; weak D call: TRBD1 (5 bases). The V gene's germline CDR1 is SGHRS and CDR2 YFSETQ. Trimming removed 2 bases from V and 4 bases from J, with 12 bases in between. This CDR3 has 14 residues.

The chain uses TRBV3-1 (or the pseudogene TRBV3-2) and TRBJ2-5; TRBD2 matches at 10 bases. The trim removed 4 bases at V and 5 bases at J, leaving 16 bases unmatched. CDR3 length: 18 amino acids. Germline lookup yields CDR1 LGHDT and CDR2 YNNKEL (reference sequence). DNA of the CDR3: TGTGCCAGCAGCCTCCTCATTAGAGGGCTAGCGGGAGTGGAGACCCAGTACTTC. This gives the protein CASSLLIRGLAGVETQYF.

The chain recombines TRBV2 with TRBJ1-1, with D tentatively TRBD1 (6 bases). Per the germline V gene, CDR1 is SNHLY and CDR2 is FYNNEI. This CDR3 comprises 13 residues. V was cut by 7 bases and J by 7 bases, with 16 bases left in between. This CDR3 reads CASTPQGQNEAFF. DNA of the CDR3: TGTGCCAGCACCCCCCAGGGGCAGAATGAAGCTTTCTTT.

The table lists this clone with a few counts. V is TRBV6-2 or TRBV6-3 and J is TRBJ1-2; 7 positions match TRBD1. Germline CDR1 is MNHEY and CDR2 is SVGEGT. The CDR3 runs 14 residues. Germline trimming cut 2 bases from V and 6 bases from J; bases unmatched to any gene: 6. Written as DNA, the CDR3 is TGTGCCAGCAGTTACGAGGCAGGGGGAGATGGCTACACCTTC. Its protein product is CASSYEAGGDGYTF.

CDR3 nucleotides: TGTGCCAGTAGCCTCTCTGGAAACACCATATATTTT. Translation gives CASSLSGNTIYF. This chain uses TRBV9 with TRBJ1-3; D is ambiguous. This CDR3 is built from 12 residues. Germline V gives CDR1 SGDLS, CDR2 YYNGEE. V lost 8 bases and J 0 bases, leaving 6 bases between the germline ends.

This clone occurred once. The V and J genes are TRBV7-2 and TRBJ2-3; 10 nucleotides match TRBD2. The germline CDR1 and CDR2 sequences are SGHTA and FQGNSA. After removal of 6 bases from V and 7 bases from J, the junction contained 1 base not matched to a gene. The CDR3 is made up of 12 amino acids. The CDR3 spells CASRLAGNTQYF. CDR3 coding DNA: TGTGCCAGCAGACTAGCGGGGAATACGCAGTATTTT.

The J gene is TRBJ2-7, the V gene TRBV5-1; TRBD2 is a possible D gene (6 bases). With 4 bases removed from V and 4 bases from J, the gap between germline ends came to 18 bases. The length of the CDR3 is 15 residues. Germline assignment: CDR1 SGHRS and CDR2 YFSETQ. The DNA of the CDR3 is TGCGCCAGCAGCCCGGGGACTCCTCGGGCATACGAGCAGTACTTC. Its protein product is CASSPGTPRAYEQYF. Drawing the rest from reference TRBV5-1 and TRBJ2-7, the complete variable domain is KAGVTQTPRYLIKTRGQQVTLSCSPISGHRSVSWYQQTPGQGLQFLFEYFSETQRNKGNFPGRFSGRQFSNSRSEMNVSTLELGDSALYLCASSPGTPRAYEQYFGPGTRLTVT.

This chain uses TRBV12-5 with TRBJ2-2; D might be TRBD2 (7 bases). The CDR3 sequence is 16 residues long. Germline V gene lookup returns CDR1 LGHNT and CDR2 FRNRAP. With 3 bases removed from V and 5 bases from J, the gap between germline ends came to 16 bases. The CDR3 here is CASGFDWGGGTGELFF. CDR3 in DNA: TGTGCTAGTGGTTTTGACTGGGGGGGCGGAACCGGGGAGCTGTTTTTT.

This rearrangement joins TRBV2 to TRBJ1-5; possibly TRBD1 for D (6 bases). With 6 bases removed from V and 0 bases from J, the gap between germline ends came to 15 bases. In germline, CDR1 is SNHLY, CDR2 FYNNEI. The CDR3 covers 16 residues. The CDR3 region has the DNA TGTGCCAGCAGATCGAGGGGGGGACCTAGCAATCAGCCCCAGCATTTT. This codes for CASRSRGGPSNQPQHF. Full variable domain (remainder filled in from reference TRBV2 and TRBJ1-5): EPEVTQTPSHQVTQMGQEVILRCVPISNHLYFYWYRQILGQKVEFLVSFYNNEISEKSEIFDDQFSVERPDGSNFTLKIRSTKLEDSAMYFCASRSRGGPSNQPQHFGDGTRLSIL.

This chain uses TRBV6-5 with TRBJ2-1; weak D call: TRBD1 (6 bases). CDR3 size: 14 residues. Per the germline V gene, CDR1 is MNHEY and CDR2 is SVGAGI. Between the trimmed V and J ends, which lost 6 bases and 0 bases, there was a span of 9 bases. The CDR3 DNA sequence: TGTGCCAGCAGCCGACAGGCCTCCTACAATGAGCAGTTCTTC. The encoded protein is CASSRQASYNEQFF.

The V gene is TRBV6-5, the J gene TRBJ2-3, with 7 positions matching TRBD1. V gave up 1 base and J gave up 1 base; unmatched junction bases: 5. CDR3 length: 16 amino acids. The germline V gene encodes CDR1 MNHEY and CDR2 SVGAGI. The CDR3 region is CASSYFPQGGTDTQYF. Here the CDR3 DNA reads TGTGCCAGCAGTTACTTCCCCCAGGGGGGCACAGATACGCAGTATTTT.

The chain combines TRBV9 with TRBJ2-2; TRBD2 is a possible D gene (6 bases). Trimming took 4 bases from V and 7 from J, leaving 17 bases between them. This CDR3 is built from 15 residues. Germline V gene sequence: CDR1 SGDLS, CDR2 YYNGEE. The CDR3 loop reads CASSSRGGADGELFF. DNA for the CDR3: TGTGCCAGCAGCTCCCGAGGAGGGGCCGACGGGGAGCTGTTTTTT.

This chain connects TRBV6-6 to TRBJ2-3; 7 bases are a match to TRBD2. There are 16 residues in the CDR3. V shed 2 bases and J 6 bases; nucleotides not matched to a gene: 11. Germline lookup yields CDR1 MNHNY and CDR2 SVGAGI (reference sequence). For the CDR3, the DNA is TGTGCCAGCAGTTACCCCCGGGTGGGGGGGGTTGATACGCAGTATTTT. Its translation: CASSYPRVGGVDTQYF.

This chain's CDR3 is CASSYRTVHMNTEAFF. CDR3 in DNA: TGTGCCAGCAGTTACCGGACAGTGCACATGAACACTGAAGCTTTCTTT. J is TRBJ1-1 and V is TRBV6-5; D might be TRBD1 (6 bases). Germline loops: CDR1 MNHEY, CDR2 SVGAGI. There are 16 residues in the CDR3. Trimming shortened V by 2 bases and J by 0 bases, and 13 bases separated the two germline ends.

The chain carries TRBV5-4 and TRBJ2-3; tentative D call: TRBD1 (6 bases). The V end was cut by 2 bases, the J end by 0 bases, with 10 bases between. The CDR3 runs to 15 residues. Germline CDR1 SGHNT, CDR2 YYREEE (reference sequence). CDR3 amino acids: CASSFQGPSTDTQYF. CDR3 in DNA: TGTGCCAGCAGCTTCCAGGGGCCGAGCACAGATACGCAGTATTTT.